A single sample gave rise to the 13 T cell receptor beta chains below, sequenced in a study of shared clonotypes between healthy human individuals. Assay: immunoSEQ multiplex PCR; the TCRdb copy retains only in-frame clones and omits some. Altogether approximately 980,000 clones are present, approximately 76% being singletons, with the ten largest covering about 1.5%. Sequencing was performed on memory CD4+ T cells sorted from blood. Subset given: CD45RA-negative fraction. The receptors derive from a man in his late teens or twenties in good health.

The chain employs TRBV29-1 and TRBJ1-5, with 8 bases identical to TRBD1. From germline, CDR1 is SQVTM and CDR2 ANQGSEA. The CDR3 is 14 residues long. Losses at the gene ends were 7 bases for V and 2 bases for J; bases not matched to a gene: 7. Written as DNA, the CDR3 is TGCAGCGCCCAATCAGGGGGCGGCAATCAGCCCCAGCATTTT. It yields the protein CSAQSGGGNQPQHF. Looking up the rest from reference TRBV29-1 and TRBJ1-5 gives the full variable domain: SAVISQKPSRDICQRGTSLTIQCQVDSQVTMMFWYRQQPGQSLTLIATANQGSEATYESGFVIDKFPISRPNLTFSTLTVSNMSPEDSSIYLCSAQSGGGNQPQHFGDGTRLSIL.

This rearrangement joins TRBV11-2 to TRBJ2-3; D could derive from TRBD1 or TRBD2 (5 bases each). This CDR3 comprises 14 residues. CDR1 SGHAT and CDR2 FQNNGV come from the germline V gene. Trimming took off 5 bases at V and 5 bases at J, with 14 bases between the two ends. CDR3 bases: TGTGCCAGCAGCCCCATGGGGGTTGGAGATACGCAGTATTTT. Encoded protein: CASSPMGVGDTQYF.

CDR3 sequence (DNA): TGTGCTAGTGGTTTGGGGACGCCGTCAGATACGCAGTATTTT. Encoded protein: CASGLGTPSDTQYF. The chain uses TRBV12-5 and TRBJ2-3; D unresolved. CDR1 LGHNT and CDR2 FRNRAP come from the germline V gene. The CDR3 covers 14 residues. The V gene lost 1 base and the J gene lost 4 bases, with 9 bases spanning the gap. Based on the CDR3 plus reference TRBV12-5 and TRBJ2-3, the full variable domain is DARVTQTPRHKVTEMGQEVTMRCQPILGHNTVFWYRQTMMQGLELLAYFRNRAPLDDSGMPKDRFSAEMPDATLATLKIQPSEPRDSAVYFCASGLGTPSDTQYFGPGTRLTVL.

V is TRBV7-2 and J is TRBJ2-2, with a possible D match to TRBD2 (5 bases). With 4 bases removed from V and 3 bases from J, the gap between germline ends came to 9 bases. The CDR3 extends over 14 amino acids. The germline gives CDR1 SGHTA, CDR2 FQGNSA. For the CDR3, the DNA is TGTGCCAGCAGCTACAGCGGTTACACCGGGGAGCTGTTTTTT. This gives the protein CASSYSGYTGELFF.

This clone appeared a few times. The genes are TRBV11-2 and TRBJ2-7, with 10 bases identical to TRBD2. J was trimmed by 4 bases and V by 5 bases; bases with no gene match: 5. The CDR3 contains 14 residues. Germline V CDR1 and CDR2: SGHAT, FQNNGV. CDR3 protein: CASSARTSGYEQYF. The DNA of the CDR3 is TGTGCCAGCAGCGCCCGGACTAGCGGTTACGAGCAGTACTTC. Combining the CDR3 with reference TRBV11-2 and TRBJ2-7 gives the whole variable domain EAGVAQSPRYKIIEKRQSVAFWCNPISGHATLYWYQQILGQGPKLLIQFQNNGVVDDSQLPKDRFSAERLKGVDSTLKIQPAKLEDSAVYLCASSARTSGYEQYFGPGTRLTVT.

The chain has TRBV5-6 and TRBJ2-4, with D possibly TRBD1 on 5 matching bases. This CDR3 is 17 amino acids long. In germline, CDR1 is SGHDT, CDR2 YYEEEE. The V end lost 4 bases, the J end lost 4 bases, and 21 bases lay between the germline ends. The CDR3 reads CASSPDNGLGRKNIQYF. CDR3 nucleotides: TGTGCCAGCAGCCCGGACAACGGGTTAGGCAGAAAAAACATTCAGTACTTC. Full variable domain (outside the CDR3, taken from reference TRBV5-6 and TRBJ2-4): DAGVTQSPTHLIKTRGQQVTLRCSPKSGHDTVSWYQQALGQGPQFIFQYYEEEERQRGNFPDRFSGHQFPNYSSELNVNALLLGDSALYLCASSPDNGLGRKNIQYFGAGTRLSVL.

J is TRBJ1-2 and V is TRBV19, with D possibly matching TRBD1 (6 bases). V lost 4 bases and J lost 1, with 10 bases in between. The germline gives CDR1 LNHDA, CDR2 SQIVND (reference sequence). The CDR3 consists of 14 residues. CDR3 nucleotides: TGTGCCAGTAGTACACAGGGACTTAACTATGGCTACACCTTC. It codes for CASSTQGLNYGYTF.

The V call is TRBV4-1, the J call TRBJ2-5; 9 bases match TRBD2. This CDR3 region has 16 residues. Germline V lookup: CDR1 MGHRA, CDR2 YSYEKL. V shed 1 base and J 2 bases; nucleotides not matched to a gene: 5. The CDR3 sequence: CASSQAGGRVQETQYF. DNA of the CDR3: TGCGCCAGCAGCCAAGCTGGCGGGAGGGTACAAGAGACCCAGTACTTC.

This rearrangement joins TRBV28 to TRBJ1-5; possibly TRBD1 for D (5 bases). V lost 6 bases to trimming and J lost 7 bases, with 16 bases between them. Germline V gene sequence: CDR1 MDHEN, CDR2 SYDVKM. The CDR3 runs to 14 residues. This CDR3 is CASRPGGTGQPQHF. The CDR3 coding sequence is TGTGCCAGCAGGCCGGGAGGGACCGGCCAGCCCCAGCATTTT.

In the case of this clone: In the same sample, other DNA sequences code for this CDR3. The chain carries TRBV11-2 and TRBJ2-7; D is uncertain. The CDR3 length is 13 residues. Germline V gene data show CDR1 as SGHAT and CDR2 as FQNNGV. Trimming cost V 0 bases and J 6 bases, with 9 bases left between them. CDR3 in amino acids: CASSLDPPSEQYF. The CDR3 DNA is TGTGCCAGCAGCTTAGATCCCCCCAGCGAGCAGTACTTC.

CDR3 sequence: CASSENSGGVAGYTF. The CDR3, as DNA: TGTGCCAGCAGTGAAAACTCGGGAGGGGTCGCTGGCTACACCTTC. The genes are TRBV6-1 and TRBJ1-2; weak D call: TRBD1 (5 bases). Germline CDR1 is MNHNS and CDR2 is SASEGT. The CDR3 loop spans 15 amino acids. Deletions cut 2 bases from V and 7 bases from J, with 17 bases between.

This clone was seen a handful of times. The chain uses TRBV5-6 and TRBJ1-4; D call uncertain. V gave up 6 bases and J gave up 3 bases, with 9 bases separating them. The CDR3 runs to 13 residues. CDR1 SGHDT and CDR2 YYEEEE come from the germline V gene. CDR3 region: CASKEFPNEKLFF. The CDR3 nucleotides read TGTGCCAGCAAAGAATTTCCTAATGAAAAACTGTTTTTT.

This clone was counted a few times. The CDR3 protein is CASRTGVSNQPQHF. CDR3 sequence (DNA): TGTGCCAGCAGAACAGGGGTGAGCAATCAGCCCCAGCATTTT. The V gene is TRBV2, the J gene TRBJ1-5, with 7 bases identical to TRBD1. The CDR3 totals 14 residues. Per germline, CDR1 SNHLY and CDR2 FYNNEI. Trimming at V came to 6 bases and at J to 1 base, leaving 3 bases not matched to a gene.